The 26 T cell receptor beta chains presented below share a single source sample, sequenced in a study of cytomegalovirus exposure and HLA in healthy donors. It was with 60 Vbeta and 13 Jbeta primers that the PCR ran. Sequenced by immunoSEQ multiplex PCR; TCRdb stores in-frame clones only, minus some. The sample yields about 160,000 clones, 75% seen once. The source material was PBMCs. These receptors all stem from a woman aged 45-59 years in good health and CMV-seropositive.

This chain joins TRBV7-9 and TRBJ1-1; TRBD1 matches 11 bases. V trimming: 0 bases; J trimming: 5 bases; junction bases outside the gene matches: 11. Germline V lookup: CDR1 SEHNR, CDR2 FQNEAQ (reference sequence). CDR3 length: 18 amino acids. The CDR3 protein is CASSLAPRTGGGGTEAFF. DNA of the CDR3: TGTGCCAGCAGCTTAGCCCCACGGACAGGGGGCGGCGGAACTGAAGCTTTCTTT.

This clone appeared once. V usage is TRBV9 and J usage is TRBJ1-5; 10 nucleotides align to TRBD1. V lost 3 bases and J lost 0; bases outside the gene matches: 3. The CDR3 is 16 amino acids. Germline-derived CDR1 and CDR2 are SGDLS and YYNGEE. The CDR3 DNA sequence: TGTGCCAGCAGCGACGGGACAGGGGTTAGCAATCAGCCCCAGCATTTT. Protein sequence: CASSDGTGVSNQPQHF.

This clone was observed once. V and J are TRBV19 and TRBJ1-4; no clear D gene. The V end lost 6 bases, the J end lost 0 bases, and 11 bases lay between the germline ends. The CDR3 spans 15 residues. The germline V gene has CDR1 LNHDA and CDR2 SQIVND (reference sequence). CDR3 sequence (DNA): TGTGCCAGTAGAGCTGGAGATGCAACTAATGAAAAACTGTTTTTT. Its translation: CASRAGDATNEKLFF.

This chain joins TRBV27 and TRBJ1-6; no definite D call. The CDR3 totals 15 residues. Trimming shortened V by 2 bases and J by 8 bases, and 13 bases separated the two germline ends. CDR1 is MNHEY and CDR2 is SMNVEV in the germline V gene (reference sequence). This CDR3 is CASSLVAGKYSPLHF. The DNA of the CDR3 is TGTGCCAGCAGTTTAGTGGCCGGGAAATATTCACCCCTCCACTTT.

The chain uses TRBV7-9 and TRBJ2-3, with D uncertain. The V end lost 5 bases, the J end lost 2 bases, and 8 bases lay between the germline ends. Germline V CDR1 and CDR2: SEHNR, FQNEAQ (reference sequence). CDR3 size: 13 residues. The CDR3, as DNA: TGTGCCAGCAGCGCTAGAATCACAGATACGCAGTATTTT. Encoded protein: CASSARITDTQYF.

The rearrangement joins TRBV6-1 to TRBJ1-2; D ambiguous. The V gene lost 0 bases and the J gene lost 6 bases, with 8 bases spanning the gap. The CDR3 runs 13 residues. From germline, CDR1 is MNHNS and CDR2 SASEGT. The CDR3 coding sequence is TGTGCCAGCAGTGAAGCGCTATATAATGGCTACACCTTC. This translates into CASSEALYNGYTF.

The rearrangement links TRBV15 to TRBJ1-1; the D gene is possibly TRBD1 (6 bases). Germline V CDR1 and CDR2: LNHNV, YYDKDF (reference sequence). Between the trimmed V and J ends, which lost 3 bases and 1 base, there was a span of 15 bases. The CDR3 consists of 16 residues. CDR3 coding DNA: TGTGCCACCAGCAGGGGGGCGGGGGCCGGGAACACTGAAGCTTTCTTT. Its translation: CATSRGAGAGNTEAFF.

This chain uses TRBV11-2 with TRBJ2-6; D remains unclear. This CDR3 spans 15 amino acids. V lost 0 bases and J lost 0, with 3 bases in between. The germline gives CDR1 SGHAT, CDR2 FQNNGV. CDR3 sequence (DNA): TGTGCCAGCAGCTTAGATATCTCTGGGGCCAACGTCCTGACTTTC. Translating it yields CASSLDISGANVLTF.

The V call is TRBV6-1, the J call TRBJ2-2, with D possibly being TRBD2 (6 bases). The V gene's germline CDR1 is MNHNS and CDR2 SASEGT. Trimming left V 6 bases short and J 4 bases short, with 15 bases between. There are 15 residues in the CDR3. The CDR3 here is CASRAWDSSTGELFF. For the CDR3, the DNA is TGTGCCAGCAGGGCCTGGGACTCATCCACCGGGGAGCTGTTTTTT.

The genes are TRBV6-6 and TRBJ2-7; TRBD2 matches 9 bases. Looked up from germline, CDR1 is MNHNY and CDR2 is SVGAGI (reference sequence). The CDR3 loop spans 15 amino acids. Trimming removed 6 bases from V and 4 bases from J; junction bases left unmatched: 10. This CDR3 is CASSPGTSKSYEQYF. CDR3 nucleotide sequence: TGTGCCAGCAGCCCCGGGACTAGCAAAAGTTACGAGCAGTACTTC.

The chain recombines TRBV5-1 with TRBJ2-7; 9 nucleotides match TRBD1. With 2 bases clipped from V and 0 bases from J, the junction kept 12 bases outside the gene matches. Germline loops: CDR1 SGHRS, CDR2 YFSETQ. The CDR3 contains 18 residues. The CDR3 sequence: CASSFGTGTPLSSYEQYF. The CDR3 DNA reads as TGCGCCAGCAGCTTTGGGACAGGGACACCCCTAAGCTCCTACGAGCAGTACTTC.

As to this clone: The junction and the germline gene differ at one end; a read error may be behind it. V is TRBV6-1 and J is TRBJ1-2; D is uncertain. The germline V gene has CDR1 MNHNS and CDR2 SASEGT. The CDR3 has 13 amino acids. CDR3 in DNA: TGTGCCAGCAGTAGCGGATACGTCTATGGCTACCCCTTC. Its translation is CASSSGYVYGYPF.

The V call is TRBV5-4, the J call TRBJ2-7; the match to TRBD1 covers 7 bases. The CDR3 spans 15 residues. J lost 6 bases, V lost 0 bases, and 9 bases had no gene match. The germline V gene has CDR1 SGHNT and CDR2 YYREEE (reference sequence). For the CDR3, the DNA is TGTGCCAGCAGCTTGGGACAGGGAGAGGTTGGCGAGCAGTACTTC. As protein: CASSLGQGEVGEQYF.

The chain carries TRBV4-2 and TRBJ1-1, with a possible D match to TRBD1 (6 bases). The CDR3 sequence is 16 residues long. Germline V gene lookup returns CDR1 LGHNA and CDR2 YNFKEQ. The V end lost 0 bases, the J end lost 0 bases, and 11 bases lay between the germline ends. CDR3 nucleotides: TGTGCCAGCAGCCAAGAATGGGGGCAGTTGAACACTGAAGCTTTCTTT. Its translation is CASSQEWGQLNTEAFF.

This chain joins TRBV11-2 and TRBJ2-7; D gene unclear. The CDR3 extends over 11 amino acids. Germline V gene data show CDR1 as SGHAT and CDR2 as FQNNGV. The ends were cut back, 5 bases at V and 7 bases at J, with 9 bases in the middle. The CDR3 DNA reads as TGTGCCAGCAGCCCGAAGAGGGAGCAGTACTTC. This sequence encodes CASSPKREQYF.

The DNA for the CDR3 is TGTGCCAGCAGCCGCGGACGGGACTCTTACTACACCTTC. This translates into CASSRGRDSYYTF. The V and J genes are TRBV6-6 and TRBJ1-2, with a weak D call TRBD1 (5 bases). V gave up 6 bases and J gave up 10 bases, with 18 bases separating them. Germline V lookup: CDR1 MNHNY, CDR2 SVGAGI (reference sequence). The CDR3 is 13 residues long.

The V call is TRBV7-3, the J call TRBJ1-2; TRBD1 matches at 8 bases. Losses at the gene ends were 3 bases for V and 14 bases for J; bases not matched to a gene: 8. Germline CDR1 SGHTA, CDR2 FQGTGA. The CDR3 runs to 12 residues. CDR3 nucleotide sequence: TGTGCCAGCAGCTTGACAGGGGCGGAGAAGACCTTC. Its translation: CASSLTGAEKTF.

J is TRBJ1-2 and V is TRBV5-4; D is uncertain. The CDR3 is 15 residues long. Germline V gene sequence: CDR1 SGHNT, CDR2 YYREEE (reference sequence). Trimming took 0 bases from V and 2 from J, leaving 11 bases between them. CDR3 residues: CASSLGLGENYGYTF. The CDR3 DNA reads TGTGCCAGCAGCTTGGGACTGGGAGAAAACTATGGCTACACCTTC.

This chain's CDR3 is CASSTTGVLYGYTF. The CDR3 DNA sequence: TGCGCCAGCAGCACCACGGGGGTCCTCTATGGCTACACCTTC. The chain couples TRBV4-1 to TRBJ1-2; maybe TRBD1 (5 bases). This CDR3 is 14 amino acids long. V shed 5 bases and J shed 4 bases, with 14 bases lying between them. Germline V lookup: CDR1 MGHRA, CDR2 YSYEKL.

V is TRBV2 and J is TRBJ2-1; 15 nucleotides line up with TRBD2. This CDR3 region has 14 residues. Trimming removed 5 bases from V and 9 bases from J; junction bases left unmatched: 2. Germline-derived CDR1 and CDR2 are SNHLY and FYNNEI. The DNA of the CDR3 is TGTGCCAGCAGTCGGACTAGCGGGGGGGGTGAGCAGTTCTTC. Residues: CASSRTSGGGEQFF.

V usage is TRBV7-9 and J usage is TRBJ2-2, with 12 nucleotides matching TRBD2. This CDR3 has 16 residues. In germline, CDR1 is SEHNR, CDR2 FQNEAQ (reference sequence). V gave up 5 bases and J gave up 5 bases; unmatched junction bases: 6. The DNA for the CDR3 is TGTGCCAGCAGCCCTACTAGCGGGGGGTCGACCGGGGAGCTGTTTTTT. It yields the protein CASSPTSGGSTGELFF. The entire variable domain, with the rest obtained from reference TRBV7-9 and TRBJ2-2, is as follows: DTGVSQNPRHKITKRGQNVTFRCDPISEHNRLYWYRQTLGQGPEFLTYFQNEAQLEKSRLLSDRFSAERPKGSFSTLEIQRTEQGDSAMYLCASSPTSGGSTGELFFGEGSRLTVL.

The DNA for the CDR3 is TGTGCCAGCAGTTTATCGGAATTTAGCGGGACCTACAATGAGCAGTTCTTC. Protein: CASSLSEFSGTYNEQFF. The chain recombines TRBV27 with TRBJ2-1; 8 nucleotides agree with TRBD2. Germline CDR1 is MNHEY and CDR2 is SMNVEV (reference sequence). This CDR3 is 17 amino acids long. V was clipped by 0 bases and J by 2 bases; unmatched bases: 6.

This chain connects TRBV4-1 to TRBJ2-7; D perhaps matches TRBD2 (5 bases). V was cut by 4 bases and J by 2 bases, with 12 bases left in between. CDR3 length equals 14 residues. CDR1 is MGHRA, CDR2 YSYEKL, per germline. CDR3 sequence reads: CASSRRGLAYEQYF. CDR3 nucleotides: TGCGCCAGCAGCCGCCGCGGGCTAGCCTACGAGCAGTACTTC.

This chain connects TRBV7-9 to TRBJ2-2; unclear D gene. Trimming removed 5 bases from V and 4 bases from J, with 8 bases in between. Germline assignment: CDR1 SEHNR and CDR2 FQNEAQ (reference sequence). The CDR3 is made up of 13 amino acids. CDR3 loop: CASSISTTGELFF. The DNA for the CDR3 is TGTGCCAGCAGCATAAGCACCACCGGGGAGCTGTTTTTT.

This clone was detected only a few times. This chain links TRBV13 with TRBJ2-5; tentatively, D is TRBD2 (5 bases). V lost 1 base, J lost 4 bases, and 7 bases lay in between. The germline gives CDR1 PRHDT, CDR2 FYEKMQ (reference sequence). CDR3 length: 13 amino acids. The CDR3: CASSLVRGETQYF. The CDR3 region has the DNA TGTGCCAGCAGCTTAGTTCGGGGAGAGACCCAGTACTTC.

The chain has TRBV25-1 and TRBJ2-2, with TRBD1 as a possible D gene (5 bases). This CDR3 contains 14 residues. The germline V gene encodes CDR1 MGHDK and CDR2 SYGVNS. The V and J ends lost 6 bases and 3 bases respectively, with 11 bases between them. CDR3 in DNA: TGTGCCAGCAGACAAAAAGGGGACACCGGGGAGCTGTTTTTT. This codes for CASRQKGDTGELFF.